Below, 3 T cell receptor beta chains from the same sample are listed, as sequenced in a study of blood T cell repertoires in COVID-19 (dated by TCRdb to the early 2020s). The library was made by the immunoSEQ multiplex PCR assay. TCRdb provides this immuneACCESS table in a form limited to in-frame rearrangements. Some clones are lacking; in checked studies, under half of them reflect an unresolved V gene, and why the rest are absent is not known. The sample table lists about 190,000 clones, around 80% of them with a count of one. Roughly 13% of the sample lies in the top ten. Sample: peripheral blood. These receptors were obtained from a man aged 45-65 years who had recovered from COVID-19.

This chain joins TRBV11-2 and TRBJ2-1; TRBD1 aligns across 10 bases. The CDR3 covers 17 residues. Per germline, CDR1 SGHAT and CDR2 FQNNGV. With V trimmed by 1 base and J by 6 bases, 9 bases remained unmatched. CDR3 bases: TGTGCCAGCAGCTTAGTCTCGACAGGGGGCTTGGGCAATGAGCAGTTCTTC. Translation: CASSLVSTGGLGNEQFF. The complete variable domain, with remaining parts taken from reference TRBV11-2 and TRBJ2-1, reads EAGVAQSPRYKIIEKRQSVAFWCNPISGHATLYWYQQILGQGPKLLIQFQNNGVVDDSQLPKDRFSAERLKGVDSTLKIQPAKLEDSAVYLCASSLVSTGGLGNEQFFGPGTRLTVL.

The rearrangement joins TRBV19 to TRBJ2-1; TRBD2 matches 12 bases. The CDR3 is 17 amino acids. The trim removed 6 bases at V and 4 bases at J, leaving 10 bases unmatched. The germline gives CDR1 LNHDA, CDR2 SQIVND (reference sequence). In DNA, the CDR3 is TGTGCCAGTAGACGACTAGCGGGAGTTTCAATGTACAATGAGCAGTTCTTC. Translating gives CASRRLAGVSMYNEQFF.

There are a few counts of this clone. This chain uses TRBV5-5 with TRBJ1-2; 8 nucleotides line up with TRBD1. Germline CDR1 reads SGHKS; CDR2 reads YYEKEE (reference sequence). CDR3 size: 14 residues. The trim removed 4 bases at V and 2 bases at J, leaving 4 bases unmatched. DNA of the CDR3: TGTGCCAGCAGCGGGGGACAGGAGAACTATGGCTACACCTTC. Encoded protein: CASSGGQENYGYTF. Variable domain in full (rest from reference TRBV5-5 and TRBJ1-2): DAGVTQSPTHLIKTRGQQVTLRCSPISGHKSVSWYQQVLGQGPQFIFQYYEKEERGRGNFPDRFSARQFPNYSSELNVNALLLGDSALYLCASSGGQENYGYTFGSGTRLTVV.